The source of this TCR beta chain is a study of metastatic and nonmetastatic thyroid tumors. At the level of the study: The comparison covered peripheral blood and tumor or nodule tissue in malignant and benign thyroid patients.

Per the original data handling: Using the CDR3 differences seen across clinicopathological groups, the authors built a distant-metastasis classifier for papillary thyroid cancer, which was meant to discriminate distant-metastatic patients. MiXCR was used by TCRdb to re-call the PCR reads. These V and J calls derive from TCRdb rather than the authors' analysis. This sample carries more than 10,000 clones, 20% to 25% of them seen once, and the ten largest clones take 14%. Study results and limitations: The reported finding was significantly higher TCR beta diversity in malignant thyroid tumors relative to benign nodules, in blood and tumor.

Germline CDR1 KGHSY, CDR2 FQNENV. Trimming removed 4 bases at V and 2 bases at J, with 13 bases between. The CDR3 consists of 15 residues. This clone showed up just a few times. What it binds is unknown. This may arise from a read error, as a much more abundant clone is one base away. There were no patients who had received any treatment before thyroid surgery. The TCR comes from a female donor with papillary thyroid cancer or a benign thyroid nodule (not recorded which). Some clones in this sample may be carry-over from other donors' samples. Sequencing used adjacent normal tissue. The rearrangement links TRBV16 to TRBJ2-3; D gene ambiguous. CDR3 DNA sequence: TGTGCCAGCAGCCCGACCTATCTGGTCACAGATACGCAGTATTTT. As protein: CASSPTYLVTDTQYF.